A single sample is the source of the 13 T cell receptor beta chains below, sequenced in a study of beta chain features in type 1 diabetes. Reverse transcription of all isolated RNA meant that expressed TCRB transcripts were sequenced. Assay: immunoSEQ multiplex PCR; the TCRdb copy retains only in-frame clones and omits some. The data hold 300,000 to 450,000 clones, with about 18% observed a single time. Input material: naive CD4+ T cells from blood. The receptors here all came from a woman under 30 in good health.

There are a few counts of this clone. The rearrangement joins TRBV29-1 to TRBJ2-3; TRBD2 aligns across 7 bases. The trim removed 7 bases at V and 5 bases at J, leaving 12 bases unmatched. Looked up from germline, CDR1 is SQVTM and CDR2 is ANQGSEA. The CDR3 runs 14 residues. CDR3 protein: CSAAPPGRQDTQYF. As DNA, the CDR3 is TGCAGCGCCGCCCCCCCCGGGAGGCAAGATACGCAGTATTTT.

There are a few counts of this clone. The CDR3: CASSEALQGYNEQFF. In DNA form, the CDR3 reads TGTGCCAGCAGTGAAGCCTTACAGGGATACAATGAGCAGTTCTTC. The J gene is TRBJ2-1, the V gene TRBV6-1, with D perhaps matching TRBD1 (6 bases). The germline V gene has CDR1 MNHNS and CDR2 SASEGT. The CDR3 spans 15 residues. With 0 bases removed from V and 4 bases from J, the gap between germline ends came to 10 bases.

The chain links TRBV6-5 to TRBJ1-2; 8 bases match TRBD1. Germline CDR1 and CDR2: MNHEY and SVGAGI. The V segment lost 8 bases and the J segment 8 bases; nucleotides outside the gene matches: 7. The CDR3 length is 12 residues. Written as DNA, the CDR3 is TGTGCCAGCTGGACAGGGAAGTGGGGCTACACCTTC. As protein: CASWTGKWGYTF.

This clone was seen a handful of times. This rearrangement joins TRBV30 to TRBJ2-1; TRBD2 aligns across 9 bases. The CDR3 length is 16 residues. The trim removed 3 bases at V and 5 bases at J, leaving 11 bases unmatched. The germline CDR1 and CDR2 sequences are GTSNPN and SVGIG (reference sequence). The DNA for the CDR3 is TGTGCCTGGAGGAAGAGGGCTAGCGGGGCCAACAATGAGCAGTTCTTC. This gives the protein CAWRKRASGANNEQFF. The complete variable domain, with remaining parts taken from reference TRBV30 and TRBJ2-1, reads SQTIHQWPATLVQPVGSPLSLECTVEGTSNPNLYWYRQAAGRGLQLLFYSVGIGQISSEVPQNLSASRPQDRQFILSSKKLLLSDSGFYLCAWRKRASGANNEQFFGPGTRLTVL.

This clone was detected only a few times. The chain has TRBV29-1 and TRBJ2-5; no definite D call. Between the trimmed V and J ends, which lost 4 bases and 5 bases, there was a span of 8 bases. CDR1 and CDR2 (germline): SQVTM, ANQGSEA. This CDR3 region has 11 residues. CDR3 sequence reads: CSVAGYETQYF. Written as DNA, the CDR3 is TGCAGCGTTGCGGGTTATGAGACCCAGTACTTC.

The V call is TRBV28, the J call TRBJ1-1; TRBD1 matches at 8 bases. Germline loops: CDR1 MDHEN, CDR2 SYDVKM. The junction had 10 bases not matched to a gene; V was cut back by 6 bases and J by 4 bases. The CDR3 spans 15 residues. CDR3 coding DNA: TGTGCCAGCAGCTTGGTCAGGGGGCCGGGCACTGAAGCTTTCTTT. As protein: CASSLVRGPGTEAFF.

The V call is TRBV4-1, the J call TRBJ2-2; D not resolved. V gave up 0 bases and J gave up 11 bases, with 13 bases separating them. Per germline, CDR1 MGHRA and CDR2 YSYEKL. The CDR3 runs 14 residues. CDR3 sequence: CASSQDSNVGELFF. CDR3 in DNA: TGCGCCAGCAGCCAAGATAGCAATGTCGGCGAGCTGTTTTTT.

This clone has a handful of counts. The genes are TRBV23-1 and TRBJ1-1; the D gene is possibly TRBD1 (6 bases). TRBV23-1 is noted as an ORF with a role that remains uncertain. This CDR3 region has 15 residues. V lost 6 bases and J 4 bases, leaving 18 bases between the germline ends. For the CDR3, the DNA is TGCGCCAGCAGGATACACAGGGTTTGGGCCACTGAAGCTTTCTTT. Translation gives CASRIHRVWATEAFF.

The V call is TRBV19, the J call TRBJ1-5, with TRBD1 matching 9 bases. Germline CDR1 and CDR2: LNHDA and SQIVND (reference sequence). The CDR3 consists of 18 residues. V gave up 6 bases and J gave up 0 bases; unmatched junction bases: 12. Here the CDR3 DNA reads TGTGCCAGTAGACTGGGACAGGGTCCTTACTATAGCAATCAGCCCCAGCATTTT. As protein: CASRLGQGPYYSNQPQHF.

The sample holds a few counts of this clone. The chain couples TRBV4-3 to TRBJ2-1, with D hard to call. The ends were cut back, 0 bases at V and 6 bases at J, with 9 bases in the middle. The CDR3 is made up of 14 amino acids. CDR1 LGHNA and CDR2 YSLEER come from the germline V gene. For the CDR3, the DNA is TGCGCCAGCAGCCAAGATTTAAGCCCCAATGAGCAGTTCTTC. This translates into CASSQDLSPNEQFF.

This clone was counted only a few times. The chain links TRBV5-4 to TRBJ2-1, with 9 bases fitting TRBD2. CDR3 length: 15 amino acids. J gave up 7 bases and V 2 bases, and 7 bases lay outside the gene matches. Looked up from germline, CDR1 is SGHNT and CDR2 is YYREEE (reference sequence). CDR3 coding DNA: TGTGCCAGCAGCTTTTCTAGCGGGATCAAGAATGAGCAGTTCTTC. This encodes CASSFSSGIKNEQFF.

The J gene is TRBJ2-3, the V gene TRBV5-1; 9 bases align to TRBD2. The CDR3 covers 14 residues. V lost 0 bases, J lost 7 bases, and 3 bases stayed unmatched. The germline gives CDR1 SGHRS, CDR2 YFSETQ. Written as DNA, the CDR3 is TGCGCCAGCAGCTTGGGACTAGCGGAGAATACGCAGTATTTT. Its protein product is CASSLGLAENTQYF.

The CDR3 reads CASSYGGQTNEKLFF. DNA for the CDR3: TGTGCCAGCAGTTACGGGGGACAGACTAATGAAAAACTGTTTTTT. The chain recombines TRBV6-6 with TRBJ1-4, with 7 bases aligning to TRBD1. The CDR3 loop spans 15 amino acids. The trim removed 2 bases at V and 2 bases at J, leaving 2 bases unmatched. Germline CDR1 reads MNHNY; CDR2 reads SVGAGI (reference sequence).